The 8 T cell receptor beta chains reported below all come from one sample, sequenced in a study of metastatic and nonmetastatic thyroid tumors (TCRdb year 2020). No treatment had been received by any patient before thyroid surgery. Receptor amplification or capture employed PCR. The sequencer was an Illumina HiSeq 4000. TCRdb itself trimmed the public reads at Q25 with fastp, ran MiXCR and retained productive beta chains. This sample lists some 30,000 clones; approximately 7% were detected once. The top ten constitute about two fifths of the sample. Material: blood. Receptors were obtained from a female donor with papillary thyroid cancer or a benign thyroid nodule (not recorded which). Some clones in this sample may be carry-over from other donors' samples.

The table lists this clone with many counts. The chain has TRBV6-1 and TRBJ1-1; D is unresolved. The CDR3 is 13 residues long. Per germline, CDR1 MNHNS and CDR2 SASEGT. Trimming pared 6 bases from V and 0 bases from J, leaving 8 bases between. Written as DNA, the CDR3 is TGTGCCAGCAGAGTAAGATTGAACACTGAAGCTTTCTTT. It yields the protein CASRVRLNTEAFF.

The sample holds many counts of this clone. CDR3 nucleotides: TGTGCCAGCATCAGATCGGGACAGGTCCCCTCCACTTTCTACGAGCAGTACTTC. It translates to CASIRSGQVPSTFYEQYF. The chain couples TRBV28 to TRBJ2-7; the match to TRBD1 covers 8 bases. J lost 3 bases, V lost 7 bases, and 20 bases had no gene match. Germline V gene sequence: CDR1 MDHEN, CDR2 SYDVKM. This CDR3 has 18 residues.

In this sample, this clone turned up a few times. The chain combines TRBV6-5 with TRBJ1-2, with TRBD1 matching over 8 bases. This CDR3 is built from 13 residues. Germline assignment: CDR1 MNHEY and CDR2 SVGAGI. The junction had 6 bases not matched to a gene; V was cut back by 4 bases and J by 8 bases. Here the CDR3 DNA reads TGTGCCAGCAGTTCTCAGGGGGCTCAAGGCTACACCTTC. Its translation is CASSSQGAQGYTF.

The gene calls are TRBV11-1 and TRBJ2-1; 8 bases align to TRBD2. Looked up from germline, CDR1 is SGHAT and CDR2 is FQDESV (reference sequence). This CDR3 has 17 amino acids. Trimming removed 3 bases from V and 0 bases from J; junction bases left unmatched: 7. The CDR3 sequence is CASSFKRERGSYNEQFF. In nucleotides, the CDR3 is TGTGCCAGCAGCTTCAAGCGGGAGAGGGGCTCCTACAATGAGCAGTTCTTC.

There are many counts of this clone. The chain has TRBV28 and TRBJ2-3; 12 nucleotides match TRBD1. After removal of 4 bases from V and 6 bases from J, the junction contained 5 bases not matched to a gene. Per germline, CDR1 MDHEN and CDR2 SYDVKM. The CDR3 sequence is 15 residues long. This CDR3 reads CASSSPGQGADTQYF. CDR3 nucleotide sequence: TGTGCCAGCAGTTCCCCGGGACAGGGGGCGGATACGCAGTATTTT.

In this sample, this clone turned up many times. V is TRBV19 and J is TRBJ1-5; D not certain. In germline, CDR1 is LNHDA, CDR2 SQIVND (reference sequence). CDR3 length equals 14 residues. Trimming took 4 bases from V and 4 from J, leaving 11 bases between them. The CDR3 bases are TGTGCCAGTAGTACCTCACGGATGAATCAGCCCCAGCATTTT. Residues: CASSTSRMNQPQHF.

J is TRBJ1-2 and V is TRBV12-3 or TRBV12-4; D is unclear. The CDR3 contains 13 residues. With 5 bases removed from V and 1 base from J, the gap between germline ends came to 8 bases. As DNA, the CDR3 is TGTGCCAGCAGTCCGCGGGATAACTATGGCTACACCTTC. Translating gives CASSPRDNYGYTF.

Many counts were recorded for this clone. The genes are TRBV24-1 and TRBJ2-7, with D possibly called TRBD1 or TRBD2 (6 bases each). This CDR3 has 16 amino acids. Trimming left V 5 bases short and J 3 bases short, with 19 bases between. CDR1 and CDR2 (germline): KGHDR, SFDVKD. CDR3 protein: CATSASSGAGVYEQYF. The CDR3 DNA reads TGTGCCACCAGTGCTTCCTCGGGGGCAGGGGTCTACGAGCAGTACTTC.